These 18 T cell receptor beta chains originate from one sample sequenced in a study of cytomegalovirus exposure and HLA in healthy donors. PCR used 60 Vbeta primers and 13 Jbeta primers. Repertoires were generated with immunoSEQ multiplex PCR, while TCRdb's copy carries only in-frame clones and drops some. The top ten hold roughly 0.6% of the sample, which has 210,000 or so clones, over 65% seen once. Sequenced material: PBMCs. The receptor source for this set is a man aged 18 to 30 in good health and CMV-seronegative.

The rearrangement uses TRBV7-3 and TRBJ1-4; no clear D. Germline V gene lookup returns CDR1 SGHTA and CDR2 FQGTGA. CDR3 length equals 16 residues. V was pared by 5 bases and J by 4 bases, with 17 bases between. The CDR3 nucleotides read TGTGCCAGCAGCCTCGCGCGACACTGTTGTAATGAAAAACTGTTTTTT. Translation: CASSLARHCCNEKLFF.

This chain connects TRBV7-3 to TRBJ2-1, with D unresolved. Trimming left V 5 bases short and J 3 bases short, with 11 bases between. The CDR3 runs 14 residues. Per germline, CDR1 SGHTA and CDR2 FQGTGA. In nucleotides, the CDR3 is TGTGCCAGCAGCCCCACTTCGGGCTACAATGAGCAGTTCTTC. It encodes CASSPTSGYNEQFF.

The chain's CDR3 is CASSYVSRGNTEAFF. The CDR3 coding sequence is TGTGCCAGCAGTTACGTGAGCAGGGGGAACACTGAAGCTTTCTTT. The chain employs TRBV6-6 and TRBJ1-1; perhaps TRBD1 as D (6 bases). CDR1 MNHNY and CDR2 SVGAGI come from the germline V gene (reference sequence). The CDR3 loop spans 15 amino acids. V lost 2 bases and J lost 1, with 11 bases in between.

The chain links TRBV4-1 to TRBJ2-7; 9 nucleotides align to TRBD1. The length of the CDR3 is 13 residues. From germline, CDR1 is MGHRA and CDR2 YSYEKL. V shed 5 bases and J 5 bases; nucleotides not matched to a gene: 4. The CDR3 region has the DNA TGCGCCAGCAGCAAACAGGGGGCCAACGAGCAGTACTTC. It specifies CASSKQGANEQYF.

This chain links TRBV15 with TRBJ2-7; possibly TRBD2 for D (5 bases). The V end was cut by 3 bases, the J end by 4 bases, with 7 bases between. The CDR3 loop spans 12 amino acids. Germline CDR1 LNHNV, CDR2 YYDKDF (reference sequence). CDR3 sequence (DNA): TGTGCCACCAGCAGGCCGGGGTACGAGCAGTACTTC. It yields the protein CATSRPGYEQYF.

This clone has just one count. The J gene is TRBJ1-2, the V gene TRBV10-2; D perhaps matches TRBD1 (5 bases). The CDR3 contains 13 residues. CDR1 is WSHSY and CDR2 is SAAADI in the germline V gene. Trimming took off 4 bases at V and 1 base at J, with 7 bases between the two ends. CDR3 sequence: CASSAQGNYGYTF. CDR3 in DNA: TGCGCCAGCAGTGCCCAGGGTAACTATGGCTACACCTTC.

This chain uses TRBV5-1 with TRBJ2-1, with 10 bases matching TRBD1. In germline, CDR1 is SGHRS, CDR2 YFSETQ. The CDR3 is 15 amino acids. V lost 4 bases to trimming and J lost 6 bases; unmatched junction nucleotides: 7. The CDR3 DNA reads TGCGCCAGCAGCCCGACAGGGGGCAGTGGCAATGAGCAGTTCTTC. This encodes CASSPTGGSGNEQFF.

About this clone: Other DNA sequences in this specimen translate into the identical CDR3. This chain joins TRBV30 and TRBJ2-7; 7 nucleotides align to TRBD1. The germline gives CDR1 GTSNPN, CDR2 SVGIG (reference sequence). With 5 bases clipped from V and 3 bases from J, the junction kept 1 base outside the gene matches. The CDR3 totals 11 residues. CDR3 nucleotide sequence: TGTGCCTGGGGACAGGACTACGAGCAGTACTTC. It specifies CAWGQDYEQYF.

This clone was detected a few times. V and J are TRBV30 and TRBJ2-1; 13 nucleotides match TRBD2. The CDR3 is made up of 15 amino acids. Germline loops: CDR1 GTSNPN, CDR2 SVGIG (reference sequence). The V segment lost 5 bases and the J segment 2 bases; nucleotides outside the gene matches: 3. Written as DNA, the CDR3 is TGTGCCTGGGGACTAGCGGGGGACCCCTACAATGAGCAGTTCTTC. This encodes CAWGLAGDPYNEQFF. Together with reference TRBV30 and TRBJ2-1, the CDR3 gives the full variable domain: SQTIHQWPATLVQPVGSPLSLECTVEGTSNPNLYWYRQAAGRGLQLLFYSVGIGQISSEVPQNLSASRPQDRQFILSSKKLLLSDSGFYLCAWGLAGDPYNEQFFGPGTRLTVL.

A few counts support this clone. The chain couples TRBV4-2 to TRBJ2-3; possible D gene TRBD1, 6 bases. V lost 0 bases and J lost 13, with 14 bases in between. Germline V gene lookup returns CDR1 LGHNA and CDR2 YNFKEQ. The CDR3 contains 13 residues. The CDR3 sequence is CASSQDRTATEYF. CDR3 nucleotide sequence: TGTGCCAGCAGCCAAGATAGGACAGCCACGGAGTATTTT.

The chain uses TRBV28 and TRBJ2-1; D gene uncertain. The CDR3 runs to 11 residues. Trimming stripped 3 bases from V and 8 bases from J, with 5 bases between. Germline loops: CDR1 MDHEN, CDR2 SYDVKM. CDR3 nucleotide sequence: TGTGCCAGCAGTTTTCTCGATGAGCAGTTCTTC. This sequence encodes CASSFLDEQFF. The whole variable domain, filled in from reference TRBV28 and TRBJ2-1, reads DVKVTQSSRYLVKRTGEKVFLECVQDMDHENMFWYRQDPGLGLRLIYFSYDVKMKEKGDIPEGYSVSREKKERFSLILESASTNQTSMYLCASSFLDEQFFGPGTRLTVL.

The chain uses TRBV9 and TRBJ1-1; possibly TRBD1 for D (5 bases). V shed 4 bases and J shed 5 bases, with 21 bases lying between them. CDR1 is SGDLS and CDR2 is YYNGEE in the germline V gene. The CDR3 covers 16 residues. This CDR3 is CASSREMGGGLTEAFF. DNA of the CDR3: TGTGCCAGCAGCAGAGAGATGGGGGGGGGTTTGACTGAAGCTTTCTTT.

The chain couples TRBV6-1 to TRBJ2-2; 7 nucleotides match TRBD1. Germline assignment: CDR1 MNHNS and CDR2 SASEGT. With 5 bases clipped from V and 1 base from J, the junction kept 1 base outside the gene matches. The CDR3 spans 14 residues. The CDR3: CASSRGLNTGELFF. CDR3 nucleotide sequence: TGTGCCAGCAGTAGGGGGCTGAACACCGGGGAGCTGTTTTTT.

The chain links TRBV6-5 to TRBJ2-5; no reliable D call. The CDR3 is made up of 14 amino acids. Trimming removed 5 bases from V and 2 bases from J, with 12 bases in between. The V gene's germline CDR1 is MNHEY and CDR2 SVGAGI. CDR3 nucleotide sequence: TGTGCCAGCAGTAAACAAACAGAGCAAGAGACCCAGTACTTC. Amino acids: CASSKQTEQETQYF.

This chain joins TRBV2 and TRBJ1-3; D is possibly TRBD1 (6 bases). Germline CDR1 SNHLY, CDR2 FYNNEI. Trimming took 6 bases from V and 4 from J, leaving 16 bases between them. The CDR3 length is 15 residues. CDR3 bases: TGTGCCAGCAGGGGGGCAGGGGCGAAAGGAAACACCATATATTTT. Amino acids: CASRGAGAKGNTIYF.

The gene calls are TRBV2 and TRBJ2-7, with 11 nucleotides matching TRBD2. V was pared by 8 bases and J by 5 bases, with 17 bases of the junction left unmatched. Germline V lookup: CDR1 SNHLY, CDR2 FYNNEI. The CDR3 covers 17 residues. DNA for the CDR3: TGTGCCAGCCGAGGGGGAATAGCGGGAGGGCTTCGGGACGAGCAGTACTTC. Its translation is CASRGGIAGGLRDEQYF.

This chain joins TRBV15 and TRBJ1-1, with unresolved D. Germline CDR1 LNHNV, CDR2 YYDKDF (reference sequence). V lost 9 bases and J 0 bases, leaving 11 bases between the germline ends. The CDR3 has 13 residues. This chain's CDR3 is CATESDLNTEAFF. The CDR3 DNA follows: TGTGCCACGGAGTCTGACTTGAACACTGAAGCTTTCTTT.

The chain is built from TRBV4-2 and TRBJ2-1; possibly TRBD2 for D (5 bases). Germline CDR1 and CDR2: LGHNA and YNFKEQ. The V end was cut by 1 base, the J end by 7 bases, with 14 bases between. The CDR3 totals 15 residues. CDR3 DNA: TGTGCCAGCAGCCAAGCCCCGGTAGCGATAAATGAGCAGTTCTTC. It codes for CASSQAPVAINEQFF.